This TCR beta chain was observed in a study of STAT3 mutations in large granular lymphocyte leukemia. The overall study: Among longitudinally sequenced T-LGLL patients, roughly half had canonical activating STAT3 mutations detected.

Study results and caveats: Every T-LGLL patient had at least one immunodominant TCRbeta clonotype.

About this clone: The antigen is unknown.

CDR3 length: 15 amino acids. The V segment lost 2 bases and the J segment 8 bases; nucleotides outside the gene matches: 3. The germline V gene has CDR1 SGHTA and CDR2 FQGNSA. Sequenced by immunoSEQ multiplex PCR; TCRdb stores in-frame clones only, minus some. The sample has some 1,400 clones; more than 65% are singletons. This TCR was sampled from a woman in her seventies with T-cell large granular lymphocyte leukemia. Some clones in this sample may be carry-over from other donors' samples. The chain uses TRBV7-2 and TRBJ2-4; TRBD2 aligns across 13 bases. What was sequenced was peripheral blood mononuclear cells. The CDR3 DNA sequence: TGTGCCAGCAGCTTACGGACTAGCGGGAGTTACATTCAGTACTTC. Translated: CASSLRTSGSYIQYF. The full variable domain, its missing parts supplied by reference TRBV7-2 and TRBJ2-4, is GAGVSQSPSNKVTEKGKDVELRCDPISGHTALYWYRQSLGQGLEFLIYFQGNSAPDKSGLPSDRFSAERTGGSVSTLTIQRTQQEDSAVYLCASSLRTSGSYIQYFGAGTRLSVL.